These 31 T cell receptor beta chains share one sample of origin, sequenced in a study of blood T cell repertoires in COVID-19 (TCRdb year 2020). Library preparation was by the immunoSEQ multiplex PCR assay. TCRdb holds this immuneACCESS table with in-frame rearrangements only. Some clones are missing; in checked studies, unresolved V genes explain under half, and the rest has no known cause. The sample has a few hundred thousand clones on record, 90% of them singletons. Approximately 16% of the sample lies in the top ten. Sequencing used PBMCs or T cells enriched from blood (not recorded which). These receptors were collected from a man aged 25 to 45 who had been exposed to COVID-19.

This clone was found once. The chain uses TRBV6-5 and TRBJ2-3, with unresolved D. Germline lookup yields CDR1 MNHEY and CDR2 SVGAGI. The CDR3 has 11 residues. The V gene lost 8 bases and the J gene lost 4 bases, with 7 bases spanning the gap. The CDR3 loop reads CASRRADTQYF. CDR3 sequence (DNA): TGTGCCAGCCGTAGAGCAGATACGCAGTATTTT.

The genes are TRBV3-1 (or the pseudogene TRBV3-2) and TRBJ2-1; 8 bases fit TRBD2. The CDR3 length is 17 residues. The V gene end was trimmed by 2 bases and the J gene end by 4 bases; junction bases not matched to a gene: 10. The germline V gene has CDR1 LGHDT and CDR2 YNNKEL (reference sequence). This CDR3 reads CASSQRPGLGKYNEQFF. CDR3 in DNA: TGTGCCAGCAGCCAACGTCCGGGACTAGGAAAATACAATGAGCAGTTCTTC.

CDR3 region: CAWSVLLGAYEQYF. DNA of the CDR3: TGTGCCTGGAGTGTACTCTTGGGGGCTTACGAGCAGTACTTC. The chain combines TRBV30 with TRBJ2-7; possibly TRBD1 for D (6 bases). This CDR3 spans 14 amino acids. The germline V gene encodes CDR1 GTSNPN and CDR2 SVGIG (reference sequence). V lost 0 bases, J lost 4 bases, and 13 bases lay in between.

The chain joins TRBV12-3 or TRBV12-4 to TRBJ2-3; D uncertain. The CDR3 loop spans 11 amino acids. With 6 bases removed from V and 4 bases from J, the gap between germline ends came to 5 bases. The chain's CDR3 is CASRAADTQYF. As DNA, the CDR3 is TGTGCCAGCAGGGCGGCAGATACGCAGTATTTT.

This chain links TRBV4-2 with TRBJ2-7, with 8 positions matching TRBD1. Germline assignment: CDR1 LGHNA and CDR2 YNFKEQ. CDR3 length: 15 amino acids. Trimming at V came to 0 bases and at J to 3 bases, leaving 4 bases not matched to a gene. The CDR3 region is CASSQETGGYYEQYF. The DNA for the CDR3 is TGTGCCAGCAGCCAAGAAACAGGGGGGTACTACGAGCAGTACTTC.

This chain connects TRBV6-5 to TRBJ1-1; TRBD1 matches 7 bases. This CDR3 spans 14 amino acids. Looked up from germline, CDR1 is MNHEY and CDR2 is SVGAGI. V was pared by 2 bases and J by 5 bases, with 5 bases of the junction left unmatched. Here the CDR3 reads CASSYRQGGTEAFF. The CDR3 DNA follows: TGTGCCAGCAGTTACCGACAGGGTGGAACTGAAGCTTTCTTT.

V is TRBV6-4 and J is TRBJ2-1; possible D gene TRBD2, 5 bases. V was trimmed by 6 bases and J by 6 bases, leaving 15 bases between them. The CDR3 consists of 14 residues. Germline V gene data show CDR1 as MRHNA and CDR2 as SNTAGT. CDR3 amino acids: CASRLSGLSNEQFF. The CDR3, as DNA: TGTGCCAGCAGACTGAGCGGACTTTCCAATGAGCAGTTCTTC.

This clone was picked up a small number of times. The J gene is TRBJ1-5, the V gene TRBV19; D is unclear. CDR1 is LNHDA and CDR2 is SQIVND in the germline V gene (reference sequence). The CDR3 is 18 residues long. Trimming took 7 bases from V and 2 from J, leaving 24 bases between them. CDR3 residues: CASKTRVTLISGNQPQHF. CDR3 DNA: TGTGCCAGTAAAACTCGTGTCACCCTAATATCCGGCAATCAGCCCCAGCATTTT.

The chain uses TRBV6-1 and TRBJ1-2, with 8 bases fitting TRBD1. This CDR3 is 14 amino acids long. CDR1 is MNHNS and CDR2 is SASEGT in the germline V gene. J was trimmed by 4 bases and V by 0 bases; bases with no gene match: 1. The CDR3 loop is CASSEADRVYGYTF. As DNA, the CDR3 is TGTGCCAGCAGTGAAGCGGACAGGGTCTATGGCTACACCTTC.

The chain couples TRBV7-2 to TRBJ2-1; D possibly corresponds to TRBD2 (5 bases). Trimming shortened V by 5 bases and J by 7 bases, and 12 bases separated the two germline ends. The CDR3 is made up of 13 amino acids. Germline CDR1 reads SGHTA; CDR2 reads FQGNSA. The CDR3 DNA follows: TGTGCCAGCAGCACAAGCGGCGGAAATGAGCAGTTCTTC. The encoded protein is CASSTSGGNEQFF.

The DNA of the CDR3 is TGTGCCAGCAGCCTGGCTAGCGGGGGGACAGAGACCCAGTACTTC. Residues: CASSLASGGTETQYF. The rearrangement uses TRBV3-1 (or the pseudogene TRBV3-2) and TRBJ2-5; TRBD2 aligns across 11 bases. With 4 bases clipped from V and 4 bases from J, the junction kept 5 bases outside the gene matches. Germline V CDR1 and CDR2: LGHDT, YNNKEL (reference sequence). The CDR3 has 15 residues.

The chain combines TRBV4-2 with TRBJ2-2; 9 bases match TRBD1. The CDR3 has 15 amino acids. Germline values: CDR1 LGHNA, CDR2 YNFKEQ. The V segment lost 0 bases and the J segment 5 bases; nucleotides outside the gene matches: 1. CDR3 DNA: TGTGCCAGCAGCCAAGAAGGACAGGGGACCGGGGAGCTGTTTTTT. Amino acids: CASSQEGQGTGELFF.

This chain links TRBV5-5 with TRBJ2-3; TRBD1 agrees at 7 bases. The CDR3 has 15 amino acids. Germline V gives CDR1 SGHKS, CDR2 YYEKEE (reference sequence). Trimming at V came to 5 bases and at J to 4 bases, leaving 10 bases not matched to a gene. Written as DNA, the CDR3 is TGTGCCAGCAGTTTACCACTCCAGGGGGCAGATACGCAGTATTTT. It encodes CASSLPLQGADTQYF.

The chain employs TRBV9 and TRBJ2-7, with 9 bases identical to TRBD2. Trimming removed 4 bases from V and 6 bases from J; junction bases left unmatched: 11. Germline CDR1 and CDR2: SGDLS and YYNGEE. The CDR3 spans 15 residues. The CDR3, as DNA: TGTGCCAGCAGCCCACCCGGCGGGGGGGGCATCGAGCAGTACTTC. Translation gives CASSPPGGGGIEQYF.

On this clone itself: Different DNA sequences within this sample yield the same CDR3. This chain joins TRBV12-3 or TRBV12-4 and TRBJ1-5, with D uncertain. The germline V and J ends were trimmed by 3 bases and 0 bases, with 3 bases remaining between them. This CDR3 has 13 amino acids. For the CDR3, the DNA is TGTGCCAGCAGTTTCTATAGCAATCAGCCCCAGCATTTT. Encoded protein: CASSFYSNQPQHF.

This clone came up a few times. This CDR3 is CASSLQGQTQETQYF. For the CDR3, the DNA is TGTGCCAGCAGTTTACAGGGACAGACCCAAGAGACCCAGTACTTC. This sequence joins TRBV27 and TRBJ2-5, with 7 positions matching TRBD1. V was pared by 2 bases and J by 1 base, with 4 bases of the junction left unmatched. This CDR3 comprises 15 residues. The germline V gene encodes CDR1 MNHEY and CDR2 SMNVEV (reference sequence).

The rearrangement uses TRBV24-1 and TRBJ2-3; a possible D gene is TRBD2 (5 bases). Deletions cut 5 bases from V and 11 bases from J, with 10 bases between. CDR3 length: 11 amino acids. From germline, CDR1 is KGHDR and CDR2 SFDVKD. The CDR3 loop reads CATSAAGEQYF. The CDR3 nucleotides are TGTGCCACCAGTGCAGCCGGGGAGCAGTATTTT.

This chain joins TRBV19 and TRBJ2-5; 7 nucleotides agree with TRBD2. Unmatched junction bases numbered 8, after V lost 5 bases and J lost 5 bases. Germline V lookup: CDR1 LNHDA, CDR2 SQIVND (reference sequence). This CDR3 is built from 14 residues. Written as DNA, the CDR3 is TGTGCCAGTAGTTTTTACGGAGCGGGGGAGACCCAGTACTTC. Translation gives CASSFYGAGETQYF.

The chain recombines TRBV21-1 with TRBJ1-2. TRBV21-1 constitutes a pseudogene. The CDR3 sequence is 15 residues long. The CDR3 region has the DNA TGTGCCAGCAGCTACGTGATGCGGGGGCCGAGAGGCTACACCTTC. Translation: CASSYVMRGPRGYTF.

The chain carries TRBV3-1 (or the pseudogene TRBV3-2) and TRBJ2-7; D remains ambiguous. V was clipped by 4 bases and J by 3 bases, with 16 bases between them. There are 15 residues in the CDR3. In germline, CDR1 is LGHDT, CDR2 YNNKEL (reference sequence). The CDR3 DNA is TGTGCCAGCAGCCCAACTCAGGCCAACCTCTACGAGCAGTACTTC. Encoded protein: CASSPTQANLYEQYF.

J is TRBJ1-2 and V is TRBV7-2, with 8 bases fitting TRBD1. The CDR3 is 14 residues long. J was trimmed by 2 bases and V by 4 bases; bases with no gene match: 3. Germline CDR1 SGHTA, CDR2 FQGNSA. The CDR3 region is CASSSRQGNYGYTF. Here the CDR3 DNA reads TGTGCCAGCAGCTCCCGACAGGGGAACTATGGCTACACCTTC. Full variable domain (outside the CDR3, taken from reference TRBV7-2 and TRBJ1-2): GAGVSQSPSNKVTEKGKDVELRCDPISGHTALYWYRQSLGQGLEFLIYFQGNSAPDKSGLPSDRFSAERTGGSVSTLTIQRTQQEDSAVYLCASSSRQGNYGYTFGSGTRLTVV.

The V gene is TRBV4-3, the J gene TRBJ2-7, with 9 positions matching TRBD1. The CDR3 is made up of 16 amino acids. The J segment lost 0 bases and the V segment lost 0 bases, leaving 3 bases of the junction unmatched. Germline loops: CDR1 LGHNA, CDR2 YSLEER. This CDR3 reads CASSQEGTGSSYEQYF. CDR3 coding DNA: TGCGCCAGCAGCCAAGAGGGGACAGGGAGCTCCTACGAGCAGTACTTC.

The chain combines TRBV5-6 with TRBJ2-2, with a possible D match to TRBD2 (5 bases). CDR1 and CDR2 from the germline V gene are SGHDT and YYEEEE. CDR3 length equals 14 residues. V shed 4 bases and J shed 6 bases, with 13 bases lying between them. DNA for the CDR3: TGTGCCAGCAGCGAATTAACAGCGGCCGGGGAGCTGTTTTTT. Translating gives CASSELTAAGELFF.

The DNA for the CDR3 is TGCGCCAGCAGCTTGGGCTCGAGGAGGGAGCAGTACTTC. Amino acid sequence: CASSLGSRREQYF. V is TRBV5-1 and J is TRBJ2-7; TRBD2 is a possible D gene (5 bases). The CDR3 has 13 amino acids. V gave up 0 bases and J gave up 7 bases, with 11 bases separating them. Looked up from germline, CDR1 is SGHRS and CDR2 is YFSETQ.

The gene calls are TRBV7-9 and TRBJ1-6, with D possibly matching TRBD1 (5 bases). Germline CDR1 SEHNR, CDR2 FQNEAQ (reference sequence). V was cut by 4 bases and J by 10 bases, with 11 bases left in between. This CDR3 has 13 amino acids. In DNA form, the CDR3 reads TGTGCCAGCAGCTCGGACACCGGGTCACCCCTCCACTTT. This translates into CASSSDTGSPLHF.

V is TRBV18 and J is TRBJ2-7; D gene unclear. The length of the CDR3 is 14 residues. Trimming left V 0 bases short and J 2 bases short, with 8 bases between. CDR1 and CDR2 from the germline V gene are KGHSH and LQKENI. The CDR3 is CASSPPGRPYEQYF. The CDR3 bases are TGTGCCAGCTCACCACCGGGCAGACCCTACGAGCAGTACTTC.

This rearrangement joins TRBV19 to TRBJ1-5; D uncertain. CDR1 is LNHDA and CDR2 is SQIVND in the germline V gene (reference sequence). Trimming stripped 0 bases from V and 7 bases from J, with 7 bases between. The CDR3 runs to 13 residues. The chain's CDR3 is CASSIEREQPQHF. CDR3 sequence (DNA): TGTGCCAGTAGTATAGAGAGGGAACAGCCCCAGCATTTT.

The genes are TRBV5-1 and TRBJ1-2, with 7 bases matching TRBD1. Germline V lookup: CDR1 SGHRS, CDR2 YFSETQ. This CDR3 region has 14 residues. The junction had 8 bases not matched to a gene; V was cut back by 4 bases and J by 5 bases. In DNA form, the CDR3 reads TGCGCCAGCAGCCTGACAGGGTCGGGTTATGGCTACACCTTC. Translating it yields CASSLTGSGYGYTF.

This clone was seen a single time. J is TRBJ2-3 and V is TRBV9, with TRBD2 matching 12 bases. Unmatched junction bases numbered 10, after V lost 0 bases and J lost 2 bases. From germline, CDR1 is SGDLS and CDR2 YYNGEE. The CDR3 is 19 amino acids. The DNA of the CDR3 is TGTGCCAGCAGCGTAGGGGGGACTAGCGGGCTAGACTACACAGATACGCAGTATTTT. It encodes CASSVGGTSGLDYTDTQYF.

The V call is TRBV6-2 or TRBV6-3, the J call TRBJ1-1; D perhaps matches TRBD1 (6 bases). Germline CDR1 reads MNHEY; CDR2 reads SVGEGT. CDR3 length: 19 amino acids. Trimming took off 2 bases at V and 7 bases at J, with 29 bases between the two ends. CDR3 amino acids: CASSYGFIGIRGKSNEAFF. The CDR3 region has the DNA TGTGCCAGCAGTTACGGTTTTATTGGGATCAGGGGAAAGTCAAATGAAGCTTTCTTT.

V usage is TRBV19 and J usage is TRBJ1-1; D possibly corresponds to TRBD1 (6 bases). Trimming left V 4 bases short and J 0 bases short, with 21 bases between. Germline assignment: CDR1 LNHDA and CDR2 SQIVND (reference sequence). There are 18 residues in the CDR3. DNA of the CDR3: TGTGCCAGTAGTAAAGGATCCTACGGACAGAGCGTGAACACTGAAGCTTTCTTT. It yields the protein CASSKGSYGQSVNTEAFF.